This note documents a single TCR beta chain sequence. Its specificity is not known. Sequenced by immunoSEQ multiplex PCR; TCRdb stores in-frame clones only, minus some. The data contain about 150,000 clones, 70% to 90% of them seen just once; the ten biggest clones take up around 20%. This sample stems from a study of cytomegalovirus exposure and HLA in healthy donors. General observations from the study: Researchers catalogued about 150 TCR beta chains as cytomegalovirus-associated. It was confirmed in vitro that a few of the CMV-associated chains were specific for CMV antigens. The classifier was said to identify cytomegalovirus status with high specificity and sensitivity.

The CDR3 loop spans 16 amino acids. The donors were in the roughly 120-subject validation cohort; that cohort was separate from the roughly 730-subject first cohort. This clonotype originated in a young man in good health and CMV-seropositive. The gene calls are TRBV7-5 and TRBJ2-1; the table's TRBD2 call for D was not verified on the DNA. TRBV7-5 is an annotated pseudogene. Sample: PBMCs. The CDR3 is CARSSLPGLEKNEQFF. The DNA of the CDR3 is TGTGCCAGAAGCTCGCTCCCAGGACTAGAGAAGAATGAGCAGTTCTTC.